The 31 T cell receptor beta chains presented below share a single source sample, sequenced in a study of cytomegalovirus exposure and HLA in healthy donors. PCR employed 60 Vbeta and 13 Jbeta primers. Method: immunoSEQ multiplex PCR; TCRdb's copy keeps in-frame clones and lacks some. The table lists about 120,000 clones, roughly 80% of them singletons, with 2.7% in the top ten. Sequencing input: PBMCs. The receptors were gathered from a woman in her thirties or forties in good health and CMV-seropositive.

Notes on this clone: The junction and the germline gene differ at one end; a read error may be behind it. V gene TRBV7-7 combines with J gene TRBJ2-1; 11 bases are a match to TRBD1. Germline V gene sequence: CDR1 SSHAT, CDR2 FNYEAQ (reference sequence). This CDR3 contains 17 residues. CDR3 in DNA: TGTGCTAGCAGCTTAGTAGCCGGACAGGGGGCCTTCAATGAGCAGTTCTTC. Encoded protein: CASSLVAGQGAFNEQFF. Full variable domain (outside the CDR3, taken from reference TRBV7-7 and TRBJ2-1): GAGVSQSPRYKVTKRGQDVTLRCDPISSHATLYWYQQALGQGPEFLTYFNYEAQPDKSGLPSDRFSAERPEGSISTLTIQRTEQRDSAMYRCASSLVAGQGAFNEQFFGPGTRLTVL.

The chain uses TRBV20-1 and TRBJ1-2; a weak D match, TRBD1 (6 bases). CDR1 and CDR2 (germline): DFQATT, SNEGSKA (reference sequence). The CDR3 has 10 amino acids. Trimming pared 5 bases from V and 6 bases from J, leaving 7 bases between. The CDR3 protein is CSAYRDGYTF. DNA of the CDR3: TGCAGTGCTTACAGGGATGGCTACACCTTC.

A note on this clone: A read error may produce the germline difference seen at one junction end. The J gene is TRBJ2-7, the V gene TRBV5-1; 11 bases are a match to TRBD2. The V gene's germline CDR1 is SGHRS and CDR2 YFSETQ. The CDR3 is 13 residues long. Here the CDR3 reads CASSSGLAAPRHF. The CDR3 nucleotides are TGCGCCAGCAGCTCGGGACTAGCGGCTCCCCGACACTTC.

In DNA, the CDR3 is TGTGCCAGCAGCCAGGCAGGCCCAGGGCAGCCCCAGCATTTT. Translating gives CASSQAGPGQPQHF. The gene calls are TRBV7-6 and TRBJ1-5, with a tentative D call TRBD1 (5 bases). The V gene lost 5 bases and the J gene lost 7 bases, with 15 bases spanning the gap. CDR1 and CDR2 from the germline V gene are SGHVS and FNYEAQ. This CDR3 has 14 amino acids.

The chain is built from TRBV16 and TRBJ1-3; TRBD1 agrees at 7 bases. Trimming removed 4 bases from V and 0 bases from J; junction bases left unmatched: 9. The CDR3 is 17 residues long. The germline V gene encodes CDR1 KGHSY and CDR2 FQNENV. DNA of the CDR3: TGTGCCAGCAGCCCTAGACAGGGCCCCTTCTCTGGAAACACCATATATTTT. It is translated as CASSPRQGPFSGNTIYF.

The chain couples TRBV19 to TRBJ1-5; D is possibly TRBD1 (5 bases). Trimming stripped 6 bases from V and 3 bases from J, with 12 bases between. Germline assignment: CDR1 LNHDA and CDR2 SQIVND (reference sequence). The CDR3 covers 14 residues. DNA of the CDR3: TGTGCCAGTAGAGGGGAAAGGAACAATCAGCCCCAGCATTTT. Translation gives CASRGERNNQPQHF.

The rearrangement uses TRBV5-1 and TRBJ2-5, with 8 nucleotides matching TRBD2. J was trimmed by 5 bases and V by 7 bases; bases with no gene match: 10. This CDR3 region has 14 residues. Germline CDR1 reads SGHRS; CDR2 reads YFSETQ. DNA for the CDR3: TGCGCCAGCGCCAATGGACTAGCCGGGGAGACCCAGTACTTC. Its protein is CASANGLAGETQYF.

The chain combines TRBV2 with TRBJ1-2; D is perhaps TRBD1 (5 bases). CDR1 is SNHLY, CDR2 FYNNEI, per germline. CDR3 size: 15 residues. The ends were cut back, 2 bases at V and 2 bases at J, with 12 bases in the middle. CDR3: CASSEQRQTNYGYTF. CDR3 sequence (DNA): TGTGCCAGCAGTGAACAGAGACAGACCAACTATGGCTACACCTTC.

This sequence joins TRBV11-3 and TRBJ2-2; 12 bases agree with TRBD2. With V trimmed by 8 bases and J by 6 bases, 4 bases remained unmatched. CDR1 and CDR2 from the germline V gene are SGHNT and YENEEA. The CDR3 loop spans 14 amino acids. Written as DNA, the CDR3 is TGTGCCAGCGCCCCTAGCGGGAGGGCCGGGGAGCTGTTTTTT. This gives the protein CASAPSGRAGELFF.

This sequence joins TRBV6-5 and TRBJ1-1, with unresolved D. The CDR3 is 16 residues long. Germline V lookup: CDR1 MNHEY, CDR2 SVGAGI. The V gene lost 0 bases and the J gene lost 4 bases, with 15 bases spanning the gap. The CDR3 nucleotides are TGTGCCAGCAGTTACTCGGCGGCGGGAAGCCTCACTGAAGCTTTCTTT. Amino acid sequence: CASSYSAAGSLTEAFF.

The chain combines TRBV7-2 with TRBJ2-1; D gene uncertain. The CDR3 has 12 residues. CDR1 is SGHTA, CDR2 FQGNSA, per germline. The ends were cut back, 5 bases at V and 6 bases at J, with 8 bases in the middle. The CDR3 DNA reads TGTGCCAGCAGCCCCGTCCGCAATGAGCAGTTCTTC. Protein: CASSPVRNEQFF.

The chain uses TRBV4-1 and TRBJ2-3; TRBD2 matches at 9 bases. The J segment lost 3 bases and the V segment lost 0 bases, leaving 4 bases of the junction unmatched. Germline V gene sequence: CDR1 MGHRA, CDR2 YSYEKL. There are 16 residues in the CDR3. CDR3 sequence (DNA): TGCGCCAGCAGCCAAGATCTGGCGGGAGGGACAGATACGCAGTATTTT. Residues: CASSQDLAGGTDTQYF.

The chain carries TRBV30 and TRBJ1-1; D remains ambiguous. The CDR3 loop spans 14 amino acids. CDR1 and CDR2 from the germline V gene are GTSNPN and SVGIG (reference sequence). V dropped 2 bases and J dropped 0 bases, with 10 bases sitting between them. CDR3 sequence (DNA): TGTGCCTGGAGTCGAAGGACTTTGAACACTGAAGCTTTCTTT. Protein: CAWSRRTLNTEAFF. The variable domain in full, with the rest retrieved from reference TRBV30 and TRBJ1-1, is SQTIHQWPATLVQPVGSPLSLECTVEGTSNPNLYWYRQAAGRGLQLLFYSVGIGQISSEVPQNLSASRPQDRQFILSSKKLLLSDSGFYLCAWSRRTLNTEAFFGQGTRLTVV.

This chain connects TRBV18 to TRBJ2-3; 8 positions agree with TRBD2. This CDR3 has 17 amino acids. Germline V gene sequence: CDR1 KGHSH, CDR2 LQKENI. J was trimmed by 2 bases and V by 3 bases; bases with no gene match: 10. The CDR3 coding sequence is TGTGCCAGCTCACCGAATAGCGGGGCCCTTGTCACAGATACGCAGTATTTT. Translation: CASSPNSGALVTDTQYF.

The chain couples TRBV9 to TRBJ2-5, with 11 bases that match TRBD2. Germline assignment: CDR1 SGDLS and CDR2 YYNGEE. Losses at the gene ends were 4 bases for V and 3 bases for J; bases not matched to a gene: 2. CDR3 size: 14 residues. CDR3 loop: CASSQLAGEETQYF. CDR3 bases: TGTGCCAGCAGCCAACTAGCGGGGGAAGAGACCCAGTACTTC. Drawing the rest from reference TRBV9 and TRBJ2-5, the complete variable domain is DSGVTQTPKHLITATGQRVTLRCSPRSGDLSVYWYQQSLDQGLQFLIQYYNGEERAKGNILERFSAQQFPDLHSELNLSSLELGDSALYFCASSQLAGEETQYFGPGTRLLVL.

The chain uses TRBV6-5 and TRBJ1-4; D possibly corresponds to TRBD1 (5 bases). Between the trimmed V and J ends, which lost 10 bases and 3 bases, there was a span of 15 bases. Germline CDR1 reads MNHEY; CDR2 reads SVGAGI. The CDR3 contains 14 residues. CDR3 nucleotides: TGTGCCACCACCTCACAGGTTTCTAATGAAAAACTGTTTTTT. Its translation is CATTSQVSNEKLFF.

The chain is built from TRBV2 and TRBJ2-3; 7 positions agree with TRBD2. Trimming cost V 6 bases and J 3 bases; bases outside gene matches: 6. From germline, CDR1 is SNHLY and CDR2 FYNNEI. The CDR3 runs 14 residues. This CDR3 reads CASRPAGRTDTQYF. CDR3 DNA: TGTGCCAGCAGGCCAGCGGGAAGAACAGATACGCAGTATTTT.

Regarding this clone: This same CDR3 is encoded by further DNA sequences in the sample. The chain carries TRBV29-1 and TRBJ1-1; tentatively, D is TRBD1 (6 bases). The ends were cut back, 4 bases at V and 1 base at J, with 7 bases in the middle. This CDR3 is 12 amino acids long. Germline CDR1 reads SQVTM; CDR2 reads ANQGSEA. The CDR3 spells CSVVRGNTEAFF. CDR3 nucleotide sequence: TGCAGCGTTGTCAGGGGGAACACTGAAGCTTTCTTT.

The rearrangement joins TRBV18 to TRBJ2-1; 13 positions match TRBD2. The CDR3 loop spans 14 amino acids. Germline CDR1 and CDR2: KGHSH and LQKENI. The V and J ends lost 5 bases and 8 bases, in that order; junction bases with no gene match: 3. The CDR3 is CASSFGLAGDEQFF. CDR3 DNA: TGTGCCAGCTCATTCGGACTAGCGGGGGATGAGCAGTTCTTC.

J is TRBJ2-7 and V is TRBV5-5, with a possible D match to TRBD1 (6 bases). The V end lost 0 bases, the J end lost 2 bases, and 12 bases lay between the germline ends. Germline CDR1 reads SGHKS; CDR2 reads YYEKEE (reference sequence). This CDR3 has 15 amino acids. The CDR3 coding sequence is TGTGCCAGCAGCTTGGATTCTGGGGGCCCCTACGAGCAGTACTTC. It translates to CASSLDSGGPYEQYF. The variable domain in full, completed from reference TRBV5-5 and TRBJ2-7, reads DAGVTQSPTHLIKTRGQQVTLRCSPISGHKSVSWYQQVLGQGPQFIFQYYEKEERGRGNFPDRFSARQFPNYSSELNVNALLLGDSALYLCASSLDSGGPYEQYFGPGTRLTVT.

In DNA form, the CDR3 reads TGCGCCAGCAGCCCGGGGACAGGAGCTTCACCCCTCCACTTT. Translating gives CASSPGTGASPLHF. The rearrangement joins TRBV5-1 to TRBJ1-6; 8 nucleotides align to TRBD1. Germline lookup yields CDR1 SGHRS and CDR2 YFSETQ. V lost 4 bases to trimming and J lost 9 bases; unmatched junction nucleotides: 6. The CDR3 runs 14 residues.

The chain is built from TRBV7-9 and TRBJ2-2, with D perhaps TRBD1 (6 bases). Germline V gives CDR1 SEHNR, CDR2 FQNEAQ (reference sequence). Deletions cut 2 bases from V and 2 bases from J, with 9 bases between. The CDR3 has 15 residues. CDR3 amino acids: CASSLQGSNTGELFF. The CDR3 bases are TGTGCCAGCAGCTTACAGGGGTCCAACACCGGGGAGCTGTTTTTT.

The chain is built from TRBV5-1 and TRBJ1-2; D might be TRBD1 (5 bases). The CDR3 has 14 residues. Trimming left V 4 bases short and J 5 bases short, with 15 bases between. Germline CDR1 reads SGHRS; CDR2 reads YFSETQ. The CDR3 region is CASSPGDSPYGYTF. The CDR3 nucleotides are TGCGCCAGCAGCCCGGGGGATAGCCCATATGGCTACACCTTC.

This clone turned up a few times. The gene calls are TRBV2 and TRBJ2-3, with 8 nucleotides matching TRBD2. The germline V gene has CDR1 SNHLY and CDR2 FYNNEI. Germline trimming cut 5 bases from V and 6 bases from J; bases unmatched to any gene: 7. The CDR3 extends over 14 amino acids. The CDR3 loop reads CASSLIAGKDTQYF. In DNA form, the CDR3 reads TGTGCCAGCAGTCTGATAGCGGGGAAGGATACGCAGTATTTT.

The chain employs TRBV5-1 and TRBJ2-2; D unclear. Judging by the DNA end, TRBJ1-3 fits better; the J call may be wrong. This CDR3 comprises 9 residues. The germline gives CDR1 SGHRS, CDR2 YFSETQ. The CDR3, as DNA: TGCGCCATCACAAACACCATATATTTT. Translation: CAITNTIYF.

This clone was seen a few times. This rearrangement joins TRBV2 to TRBJ1-2; unclear D gene. The CDR3 contains 15 residues. The germline CDR1 and CDR2 sequences are SNHLY and FYNNEI. V was pared by 6 bases and J by 0 bases, with 14 bases between. The CDR3 DNA reads as TGTGCCAGCAGGGGTCGCGAGGGCTCTAACTATGGCTACACCTTC. Translation gives CASRGREGSNYGYTF. The complete variable domain, with remaining parts taken from reference TRBV2 and TRBJ1-2, reads EPEVTQTPSHQVTQMGQEVILRCVPISNHLYFYWYRQILGQKVEFLVSFYNNEISEKSEIFDDQFSVERPDGSNFTLKIRSTKLEDSAMYFCASRGREGSNYGYTFGSGTRLTVV.

This clone came up a few times. The gene calls are TRBV7-9 and TRBJ2-3; D is unclear. This CDR3 comprises 14 residues. CDR1 and CDR2 from the germline V gene are SEHNR and FQNEAQ (reference sequence). Trimming removed 8 bases at V and 4 bases at J, with 16 bases between. The CDR3 here is CASAGYVSADTQYF. Written as DNA, the CDR3 is TGTGCCAGCGCAGGCTACGTTTCGGCAGATACGCAGTATTTT. The full variable domain, its missing parts supplied by reference TRBV7-9 and TRBJ2-3, is DTGVSQNPRHKITKRGQNVTFRCDPISEHNRLYWYRQTLGQGPEFLTYFQNEAQLEKSRLLSDRFSAERPKGSFSTLEIQRTEQGDSAMYLCASAGYVSADTQYFGPGTRLTVL.

Only one count was recorded for this clone. The chain recombines TRBV2 with TRBJ2-5, with 12 nucleotides matching TRBD2. The CDR3 is 16 residues long. Per germline, CDR1 SNHLY and CDR2 FYNNEI. V lost 7 bases to trimming and J lost 4 bases; unmatched junction nucleotides: 10. The CDR3 bases are TGTGCCAGCACTTCCCGCGCTAGCGGGAGGGGAGAGACCCAGTACTTC. This gives the protein CASTSRASGRGETQYF.

CDR3 protein: CASSQTLAGVADTQYF. In DNA, the CDR3 is TGCGCCAGCAGCCAAACTCTAGCGGGAGTCGCAGATACGCAGTATTTT. The V call is TRBV4-1, the J call TRBJ2-3; 10 bases agree with TRBD2. The CDR3 contains 16 residues. The V segment lost 2 bases and the J segment 4 bases; nucleotides outside the gene matches: 6. Germline V gives CDR1 MGHRA, CDR2 YSYEKL.

This clone was seen more than once but under ten times. This chain uses TRBV9 with TRBJ1-2; D is undetermined. From germline, CDR1 is SGDLS and CDR2 YYNGEE. Trimming took off 3 bases at V and 4 bases at J, with 16 bases between the two ends. The length of the CDR3 is 15 residues. The CDR3 region is CASSASGLAGYGYTF. For the CDR3, the DNA is TGTGCCAGCAGCGCCTCCGGTCTGGCGGGCTATGGCTACACCTTC.

This clone was seen once. This rearrangement joins TRBV9 to TRBJ2-5; a weak D match, TRBD2 (6 bases). V lost 4 bases to trimming and J lost 7 bases, with 14 bases between them. CDR3 size: 13 residues. Per germline, CDR1 SGDLS and CDR2 YYNGEE. CDR3 amino acids: CASSLGGTGTQYF. For the CDR3, the DNA is TGTGCCAGCAGCCTTGGAGGGACGGGGACCCAGTACTTC.